The 6 T cell receptor beta chains below come from one sample, sequenced in a study of blood T cell repertoires in COVID-19. TCRdb keeps only in-frame clones here, not all; method: immunoSEQ multiplex PCR. In the table there are 120,000 to 150,000 clones, around 84% of which are singletons. Sequences were obtained from peripheral blood. Every receptor here comes from a man aged 25-45 years with COVID-19, enrolled during active disease.

The chain is built from TRBV6-6 and TRBJ1-2; 8 nucleotides agree with TRBD1. V lost 5 bases to trimming and J lost 6 bases; unmatched junction nucleotides: 11. The germline CDR1 and CDR2 sequences are MNHNY and SVGAGI (reference sequence). The CDR3 has 15 residues. The CDR3 nucleotides are TGTGCCAGCAGTCCTCCCTTAGGACAGGGCGATGGCTACACCTTC. It encodes CASSPPLGQGDGYTF.

The chain employs TRBV7-9 and TRBJ2-7, with 7 bases matching TRBD2. Germline-derived CDR1 and CDR2 are SEHNR and FQNEAQ (reference sequence). This CDR3 has 14 residues. Trimming removed 5 bases from V and 3 bases from J; junction bases left unmatched: 7. The CDR3: CASSRGLDDYEQYF. DNA of the CDR3: TGTGCCAGCAGCCGTGGACTAGACGACTACGAGCAGTACTTC.

This clone has a single count. The J gene is TRBJ2-3, the V gene TRBV27; D perhaps matches TRBD2 (6 bases). The germline V and J ends were trimmed by 6 bases and 4 bases, with 11 bases remaining between them. CDR1 is MNHEY and CDR2 is SMNVEV in the germline V gene (reference sequence). The CDR3 length is 13 residues. For the CDR3, the DNA is TGTGCCAGCAGAAAGGGACTCTCAGATACGCAGTATTTT. Protein: CASRKGLSDTQYF.

The chain combines TRBV27 with TRBJ2-7; 7 positions match TRBD1. The CDR3 has 18 amino acids. The ends lost 0 bases at V and 0 bases at J; junction bases unmatched: 11. Germline V gene lookup returns CDR1 MNHEY and CDR2 SMNVEV (reference sequence). CDR3 nucleotides: TGTGCCAGCAGTTTATCGTACCCCCCAGGGGGAAGCTCCTACGAGCAGTACTTC. The encoded protein is CASSLSYPPGGSSYEQYF.

The chain recombines TRBV6-5 with TRBJ2-7; the match to TRBD1 covers 9 bases. This CDR3 contains 16 residues. Trimming at V came to 4 bases and at J to 0 bases, leaving 7 bases not matched to a gene. The germline gives CDR1 MNHEY, CDR2 SVGAGI. DNA of the CDR3: TGTGCCAGCAGTTTCGACTGGACAGGGGCCTCCTACGAGCAGTACTTC. Protein product: CASSFDWTGASYEQYF.

There are a few counts of this clone. The chain links TRBV2 to TRBJ2-2; TRBD2 is a possible D gene (6 bases). Germline V gene lookup returns CDR1 SNHLY and CDR2 FYNNEI. The CDR3 is 15 residues long. V was cut by 4 bases and J by 5 bases, with 14 bases left in between. The CDR3 loop reads CASSVRGLGTGELFF. DNA for the CDR3: TGTGCCAGCAGTGTCCGGGGGTTGGGGACCGGGGAGCTGTTTTTT.